This TCR beta chain was found in a study of shared clonotypes between healthy human individuals. Division of CD4+ cells produced a CD45RA+ naive subset and a CD45RA-negative memory subset. Profiled with immunoSEQ multiplex PCR; TCRdb holds only in-frame clones, not every one. The profile shows roughly 680,000 clones, approximately 77% of them singletons. This CDR3 has 12 residues. Germline CDR1 reads MNHEY; CDR2 reads SMNVEV (reference sequence). Deletions cut 3 bases from V and 7 bases from J, with 7 bases between. The clonotype was recovered from a woman in her twenties or thirties in good health. Sequences were obtained from memory CD4+ T cells sorted from blood. Subset of the sample: CD45RA-negative fraction. The chain uses TRBV27 and TRBJ2-1; possibly TRBD2 for D (5 bases). CDR3 nucleotides: TGTGCCAGCAGTTTCGGGATTAATGAGCAGTTCTTC. The encoded protein is CASSFGINEQFF.